Presented here are 20 T cell receptor beta chains from one specimen sequenced in a study. MiXCR, run by TCRdb on the 5' RACE reads, gives a single entry per CDR3 protein. In the table there are about 5,300 distinct CDR3 sequences, 36% of which are singletons. The sequencing sample was made of memory CD4+ T cells sorted from blood. Noted subset: memory CD4+ T cells, CD4+CD45RO+CD25-. These receptors came from a female donor with breast cancer.

This clonotype was seen repeatedly, ten times or more. The chain is built from TRBV20-1 and TRBJ2-7, with D perhaps TRBD1 or TRBD2 (7 bases each). Germline V CDR1 and CDR2: DFQATT, SNEGSKA (reference sequence). V was trimmed by 5 bases and J by 2 bases, leaving 16 bases between them. This CDR3 comprises 14 residues. The CDR3 sequence: CSARGQAGAYEQYF. CDR3 nucleotide sequence: TGCAGTGCTCGCGGACAGGCGGGGGCCTACGAGCAGTACTTC.

V usage is TRBV20-1 and J usage is TRBJ2-1; tentatively, D is TRBD2 (6 bases). Trimming pared 2 bases from V and 10 bases from J, leaving 18 bases between. Germline CDR1 is DFQATT and CDR2 is SNEGSKA (reference sequence). The CDR3 covers 14 residues. The CDR3: CSARFATSSREQFF. The CDR3, as DNA: TGCAGTGCTAGATTTGCGACTAGTTCGAGAGAGCAGTTCTTC.

This clonotype was seen repeatedly, ten times or more. The CDR3 DNA reads as TGTGCCAGCTCACCGGCGGGAGTGTCGTACTTC. It codes for CASSPAGVSYF. The chain recombines TRBV27 with TRBJ2-7; 7 bases line up with TRBD2. Per the germline V gene, CDR1 is MNHEY and CDR2 is SMNVEV (reference sequence). The trim removed 8 bases at V and 12 bases at J, leaving 10 bases unmatched. The CDR3 sequence is 11 residues long.

V is TRBV5-1 and J is TRBJ1-1, with D unclear. In germline, CDR1 is SGHRS, CDR2 YFSETQ. V gave up 2 bases and J gave up 1 base, with 12 bases separating them. The CDR3 is 15 amino acids. The CDR3 coding sequence is TGCGCCAGCAGCTTCCGAATCGCTGCGAACACTGAAGCTTTCTTT. It yields the protein CASSFRIAANTEAFF.

By share, this clonotype counts as medium-sized (0.01 to 0.1%). The chain employs TRBV29-1 and TRBJ2-1; D gene uncertain. Germline-derived CDR1 and CDR2 are SQVTM and ANQGSEA. The CDR3 runs to 13 residues. DNA of the CDR3: TGCAGTCTAAAGAGCCCCAAAGGGAATGAGCAGTTCTTC. As protein: CSLKSPKGNEQFF.

On this clonotype itself: One base away lies a much larger clone, so this may be a sequencing read error. The CDR3 reads CACSRGLAQETQYF. In DNA form, the CDR3 reads TGTGCCTGCAGCCGCGGACTAGCGCAAGAGACCCAGTACTTC. The chain couples TRBV7-2 to TRBJ2-5, with 9 bases identical to TRBD2. This CDR3 spans 14 amino acids. Germline CDR1 SGHTA, CDR2 FQGNSA.

This clonotype is categorized as medium-sized. Here the CDR3 omits its conserved ending phenylalanine or tryptophan, so a read error is the likely source. The rearrangement joins TRBV6-1 to TRBJ2-1; 9 bases match TRBD2. Germline lookup yields CDR1 MNHNS and CDR2 SASEGT. V gave up 7 bases and J gave up 4 bases; unmatched junction bases: 8. The CDR3 sequence is 15 residues long. CDR3 amino acids: CASTRRTSEYNEQFS. As DNA, the CDR3 is TGTGCCAGCACGCGCCGGACTAGCGAGTACAATGAGCAGTTCTCC.

This chain connects TRBV5-1 to TRBJ2-5; 10 positions match TRBD2. Per the germline V gene, CDR1 is SGHRS and CDR2 is YFSETQ. The ends lost 0 bases at V and 7 bases at J; junction bases unmatched: 9. CDR3 length: 16 amino acids. The CDR3 here is CASSLDLAGATGTQYF. The CDR3 coding sequence is TGCGCCAGCAGCTTGGATCTAGCGGGAGCGACGGGGACCCAGTACTTC.

In its sample, this clonotype is medium-sized. The chain couples TRBV7-3 to TRBJ1-1; 8 nucleotides agree with TRBD1. V trimming: 5 bases; J trimming: 3 bases; junction bases outside the gene matches: 5. The CDR3 runs 14 residues. Germline V gene lookup returns CDR1 SGHTA and CDR2 FQGTGA. Here the CDR3 reads CASSIGQGHTEAFF. In nucleotides, the CDR3 is TGTGCCAGCAGCATAGGACAGGGTCACACTGAAGCTTTCTTT.

In regard to this clonotype: Given a much more abundant clone one base away, this may be a read error. The chain couples TRBV29-1 to TRBJ1-1, with D uncertain. Trimming left V 5 bases short and J 4 bases short, with 23 bases between. The CDR3 extends over 16 amino acids. The germline gives CDR1 SQVTM, CDR2 ANQGSEA. The CDR3 is CSVTGVPWGNPTEAFF. The DNA of the CDR3 is TGCAGCGTTACCGGGGTACCTTGGGGAAATCCCACTGAAGCTTTCTTT.

Sample share makes this clonotype medium-sized. The chain recombines TRBV7-8 with TRBJ1-2, with 9 bases aligning to TRBD1. The V gene's germline CDR1 is SGHVS and CDR2 FQNEAQ. V was clipped by 5 bases and J by 7 bases; unmatched bases: 11. The CDR3 is 15 amino acids. CDR3 bases: TGTGCCAGCAGCGTCTCCGGACAGGGGAGGGGTGGCTACACCTTC. Encoded protein: CASSVSGQGRGGYTF.

This rearrangement joins TRBV27 to TRBJ2-1, with a weak D call TRBD2 (6 bases). The CDR3 is 13 amino acids. Germline V lookup: CDR1 MNHEY, CDR2 SMNVEV (reference sequence). Trimming took 8 bases from V and 5 from J, leaving 13 bases between them. CDR3 amino acids: CASQGGADNEQFF. In DNA, the CDR3 is TGTGCCAGCCAGGGCGGGGCAGACAATGAGCAGTTCTTC.

The gene calls are TRBV19 and TRBJ1-6; weak D call: TRBD1 (6 bases). The CDR3 covers 13 residues. V lost 0 bases and J 10 bases, leaving 7 bases between the germline ends. CDR1 and CDR2 (germline): LNHDA, SQIVND (reference sequence). CDR3 region: CASSIDRGSPLHF. Here the CDR3 DNA reads TGTGCCAGTAGTATAGACAGGGGATCACCCCTCCACTTT.

The V call is TRBV20-1, the J call TRBJ2-1; D remains unclear. V dropped 6 bases and J dropped 3 bases, with 15 bases sitting between them. Per germline, CDR1 DFQATT and CDR2 SNEGSKA (reference sequence). This CDR3 contains 14 residues. CDR3 in amino acids: CSAQDPLSYNEQFF. CDR3 sequence (DNA): TGCAGTGCCCAGGACCCCTTGAGCTACAATGAGCAGTTCTTC.

By sample fraction, this clonotype is medium-sized. The V and J genes are TRBV5-5 and TRBJ1-5; 8 bases are shared with TRBD1. Trimming took 2 bases from V and 3 from J; bases not matched to a gene: 7. This CDR3 is 16 amino acids long. Germline-derived CDR1 and CDR2 are SGHKS and YYEKEE (reference sequence). In DNA form, the CDR3 reads TGTGCCAGCAGCTTTCGGACAGGGAGGGACAATCAGCCCCAGCATTTT. Its translation is CASSFRTGRDNQPQHF.

Points on this clonotype: A much more abundant neighbour one base away suggests this may be a read error. The rearrangement joins TRBV29-1 to TRBJ2-2; D is possibly TRBD2 (5 bases). The germline gives CDR1 SQVTM, CDR2 ANQGSEA. The CDR3 covers 12 residues. The CDR3 DNA follows: TGCAGCGTTAGTCAGAACACCGGGGAGCTGTTATTT. Its protein is CSVSQNTGELLF.

The V gene is TRBV5-1, the J gene TRBJ2-3; D not resolved. TRBJ1-5 explains the end of the DNA better; the J call may be wrong. Germline V lookup: CDR1 SGHRS, CDR2 YFSETQ. This CDR3 region has 14 residues. The CDR3: CASSLGADTDTQHF. CDR3 bases: TGCGCCAGCAGCTTGGGGGCTGATACAGATACGCAGCATTTT.

The J gene is TRBJ2-2, the V gene TRBV5-1; 9 bases are a match to TRBD1. V lost 7 bases to trimming and J lost 4 bases; unmatched junction nucleotides: 8. CDR1 and CDR2 from the germline V gene are SGHRS and YFSETQ. CDR3 length: 15 residues. The CDR3 bases are TGCGCCAGCTTTCGGGGACAGGGTCGCACCGGGGAGCTGTTTTTT. Protein sequence: CASFRGQGRTGELFF.

This clonotype ranks as medium-sized (0.01 to 0.1%). The chain combines TRBV24-1 with TRBJ1-2; D uncertain. The CDR3 totals 15 residues. Trimming removed 3 bases at V and 4 bases at J, with 14 bases between. Germline V lookup: CDR1 KGHDR, CDR2 SFDVKD. The CDR3 sequence: CATSDANKGLYGYTF. In nucleotides, the CDR3 is TGTGCCACCAGTGATGCAAACAAAGGCCTCTATGGCTACACCTTC.

About this clonotype itself: Given a much more abundant clone one base away, this may be a read error. The chain employs TRBV29-1 and TRBJ1-1; D is unresolved. The CDR3 length is 11 residues. Germline CDR1 SQVTM, CDR2 ANQGSEA. The CDR3, as DNA: TGCGGCGTGCTAAGAAACACTGAAGCTTTCTTT. Protein product: CGVLRNTEAFF.